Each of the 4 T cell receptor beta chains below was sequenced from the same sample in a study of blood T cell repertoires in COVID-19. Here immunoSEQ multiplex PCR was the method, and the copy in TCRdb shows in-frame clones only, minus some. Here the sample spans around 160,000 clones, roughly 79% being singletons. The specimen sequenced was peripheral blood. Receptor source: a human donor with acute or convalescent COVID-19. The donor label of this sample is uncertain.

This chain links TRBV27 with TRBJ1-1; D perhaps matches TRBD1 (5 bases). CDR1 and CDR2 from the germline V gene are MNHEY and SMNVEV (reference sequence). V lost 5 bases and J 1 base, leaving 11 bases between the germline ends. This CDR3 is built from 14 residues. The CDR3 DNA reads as TGTGCCAGCAGTCCGCCTAGGGGGAACACTGAAGCTTTCTTT. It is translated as CASSPPRGNTEAFF.

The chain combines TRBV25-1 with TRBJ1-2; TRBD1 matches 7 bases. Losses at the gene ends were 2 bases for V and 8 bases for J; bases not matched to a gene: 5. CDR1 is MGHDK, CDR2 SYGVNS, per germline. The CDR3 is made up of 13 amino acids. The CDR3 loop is CASSEQQGIGYTF. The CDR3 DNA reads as TGTGCCAGCAGTGAACAACAGGGGATCGGCTACACCTTC.

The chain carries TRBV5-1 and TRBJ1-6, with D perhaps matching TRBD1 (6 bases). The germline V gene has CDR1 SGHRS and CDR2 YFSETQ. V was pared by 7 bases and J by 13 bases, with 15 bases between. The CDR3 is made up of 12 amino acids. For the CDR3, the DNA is TGCGCCAGCGGGGATCCTCAGGGGCCCCTCCACTTT. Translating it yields CASGDPQGPLHF.

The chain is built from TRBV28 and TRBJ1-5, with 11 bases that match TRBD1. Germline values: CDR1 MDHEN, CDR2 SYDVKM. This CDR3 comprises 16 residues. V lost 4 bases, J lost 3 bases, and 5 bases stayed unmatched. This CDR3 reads CASSWGTGGNNQPQHF. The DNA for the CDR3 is TGTGCCAGCAGTTGGGGGACAGGGGGAAACAATCAGCCCCAGCATTTT.